A selection of T cell receptor beta chains follows, all from one sample in a study of cytomegalovirus exposure and HLA in healthy donors. Some clones are missing from TCRdb's copy, which holds only in-frame ones; the method was immunoSEQ multiplex PCR. Found here are 150,000 to 200,000 clones, around three quarters of them singletons; the top ten hold roughly 1.9%. The sequenced material came from PBMCs. The source is a woman in her 30s in good health and CMV-seropositive. CDR3s include the opening cysteine and the closing phenylalanine or tryptophan. Each record gives: clone size, J gene, V gene, D gene, CDR3 protein, CDR3 DNA. D genes are given only for firm matches. The listing skips clone size in some rows; elsewhere it reads once, few, many or a size class.

. | TRBJ1-1 | TRBV4-3 | TRBD1 | CASSQLGQGTEAFF | TGCGCCAGCAGCCAGCTTGGACAGGGGACTGAAGCTTTCTTT
. | TRBJ1-2 | TRBV6-6 | TRBD1 | CASTDLGTGEGYTF | TGTGCCAGCACCGACCTAGGGACAGGAGAGGGCTACACCTTC
. | TRBJ1-2 | TRBV9 | TRBD1 | CASSVEDRGYGYTF | TGTGCCAGCAGCGTAGAGGACAGGGGCTATGGCTACACCTTC
few | TRBJ1-2 | TRBV29-1 | TRBD1 | CSVEWAQGYGYTF | TGCAGCGTTGAATGGGCACAGGGGTATGGCTACACCTTC
. | TRBJ2-2 | TRBV27 | . | CASSVIPRYRDPGELFF | TGTGCCAGCAGTGTGATCCCCCGGTACAGGGACCCCGGGGAGCTGTTTTTT
. | TRBJ2-7 | TRBV7-2 | TRBD1 | CASSDRTGSHSYEQYF | TGTGCCAGCAGCGATAGGACAGGGTCCCACTCCTACGAGCAGTACTTC
. | TRBJ2-7 | TRBV7-9 | . | CASSLGPGWYEQYF | TGTGCCAGCAGCTTAGGTCCGGGATGGTACGAGCAGTACTTC
few | TRBJ1-5 | TRBV30 | TRBD1 | CAWSEFGPAGGRNQPQHF | TGTGCCTGGAGTGAGTTTGGTCCCGCAGGGGGCAGGAATCAGCCCCAGCATTTT
. | TRBJ1-1 | TRBV2 | . | CASEVTEAFF | TGTGCCAGCGAGGTCACTGAAGCTTTCTTT
. | TRBJ1-1 | TRBV30 | TRBD1 | CALTGQANTEAFF | TGTGCCTTGACAGGGCAGGCGAACACTGAAGCTTTCTTT
. | TRBJ1-1 | TRBV27 | . | CASRPRGPNTEAFF | TGTGCCAGCAGACCCAGGGGCCCGAACACTGAAGCTTTCTTT
. | TRBJ1-6 | TRBV28 | TRBD1 | CASSLDRENSPLHF | TGTGCCAGCAGCCTTGACAGGGAGAATTCACCCCTCCACTTT
once | TRBJ1-1 | TRBV7-9 | . | CASSFSGDTEAFF | TGTGCCAGCAGCTTTTCAGGTGACACTGAAGCTTTCTTT
. | TRBJ1-4 | TRBV28 | . | CASSRGGNEKLFF | TGTGCCAGCTCTAGGGGGGGCAATGAAAAACTGTTTTTT
. | TRBJ2-5 | TRBV2 | . | CASSPRGSPETQYF | TGTGCCAGCAGTCCGAGAGGGTCACCGGAGACCCAGTACTTC
. | TRBJ1-4 | TRBV5-1 | . | CASSLNSPGTNEKLFF | TGCGCCAGCAGCTTAAATTCCCCGGGAACTAATGAAAAACTGTTTTTT
once | TRBJ1-6 | TRBV9 | . | CASSVSGGNSPLHF | TGTGCCAGCAGCGTCTCCGGCGGGAATTCACCCCTCCACTTT
. | TRBJ2-3 | TRBV4-1 | . | CASSQDTGTDTQYF | TGCGCCAGCAGCCAAGATACAGGGACAGATACGCAGTATTTT
few | TRBJ1-4 | TRBV5-4 | TRBD1 | CASSRGQTNEKLFF | TGTGCCAGCAGCCGGGGACAGACTAATGAAAAACTGTTTTTT
. | TRBJ2-5 | TRBV7-9 | TRBD2 | CASSSQREFQETQYF | TGTGCCAGCAGCTCCCAGCGGGAGTTCCAAGAGACCCAGTACTTC
. | TRBJ2-5 | TRBV5-1 | . | CASSLIPGYQETQYF | TGCGCCAGCAGCTTAATCCCAGGGTACCAAGAGACCCAGTACTTC
. | TRBJ1-5 | TRBV28 | . | CASSPRQSSNQPQHF | TGTGCCAGCAGTCCGAGACAGTCTAGCAATCAGCCCCAGCATTTT
. | TRBJ2-7 | TRBV2 | . | CASKRSSASSYEQYF | TGTGCCAGCAAACGATCTAGCGCCTCCTCCTACGAGCAGTACTTC
once | TRBJ2-3 | TRBV19 | TRBD2 | CASSIGGATSGGHFTDTQYF | TGTGCCAGTAGTATAGGGGGGGCGACTAGCGGGGGCCACTTCACAGATACGCAGTATTTT
. | TRBJ2-1 | TRBV18 | TRBD1 | CASSMDRASYNEQFF | TGTGCCAGCTCAATGGACAGGGCATCCTACAATGAGCAGTTCTTC
once | TRBJ2-1 | TRBV7-2 | TRBD1 | CASSLAWDREGSEQFF | TGTGCCAGCAGCTTAGCGTGGGACAGGGAAGGGAGTGAGCAGTTCTTC
. | TRBJ2-5 | TRBV19 | . | CASSPGLVPQYF | TGTGCCAGTAGTCCGGGGTTAGTGCCCCAGTACTTC
once | TRBJ1-4 | TRBV28 | . | CASSLTGAVTNEKLFF | TGTGCCAGCAGTTTAACTGGGGCGGTAACTAATGAAAAACTGTTTTTT
. | TRBJ2-7 | TRBV11-2 | TRBD2 | CASSSTSGIAYEQYF | TGTGCCAGCAGCTCCACAAGCGGGATCGCCTACGAGCAGTACTTC
few | TRBJ2-7 | TRBV7-9 | TRBD1 | CASSLIGTGANEQYF | TGTGCCAGCAGCTTAATTGGGACAGGTGCTAACGAGCAGTACTTC
. | TRBJ1-5 | TRBV19 | . | CASSIRTREDSNQPQHF | TGTGCCAGTAGTATCCGAACTCGGGAGGATAGCAATCAGCCCCAGCATTTT
. | TRBJ1-4 | TRBV6-6 | TRBD1 | CASSSVQGAGEKLFF | TGTGCCAGCAGCTCAGTTCAGGGGGCGGGGGAAAAACTGTTTTTT
. | TRBJ2-1 | TRBV4-1 | . | CASSQATRGAYNEQFF | TGCGCCAGCAGCCAAGCCACCCGGGGGGCTTACAATGAGCAGTTCTTC
. | TRBJ1-6 | TRBV30 | . | CASSLLNSPLHF | TGTGCCTCCTCCCTGTTGAATTCACCCCTCCACTTT
. | TRBJ1-5 | TRBV4-3 | . | CASSQERNQPQHF | TGCGCCAGCAGCCAAGAGAGGAATCAGCCCCAGCATTTT
few | TRBJ1-4 | TRBV2 | . | CASSVSRVVANEKLFF | TGTGCCAGCAGTGTCTCCAGGGTTGTAGCTAATGAAAAACTGTTTTTT
few | TRBJ1-1 | TRBV6-6 | . | CASSYGEGSWTFF | TGTGCCAGCAGTTACGGAGAGGGTTCGTGGACTTTCTTT
. | TRBJ1-1 | TRBV6-5 | . | CASQWGDTEAFF | TGTGCCAGCCAATGGGGAGATACTGAAGCTTTCTTT
. | TRBJ1-5 | TRBV29-1 | . | CSVAELNQPQHF | TGCAGCGTTGCCGAACTAAATCAGCCCCAGCATTTT
. | TRBJ1-5 | TRBV7-8 | TRBD1 | CASSSRDRGSQPQHF | TGTGCCAGCAGCTCCCGGGACAGGGGGAGCCAGCCCCAGCATTTT
once | TRBJ2-1 | TRBV30 | TRBD2 | CAWSFGGSSYNEQFF | TGTGCCTGGAGCTTCGGCGGGAGCTCCTACAATGAGCAGTTCTTC
. | TRBJ2-3 | TRBV28 | TRBD2 | CASSLELAGGQDTQYF | TGTGCCAGCAGTTTGGAACTAGCGGGGGGGCAGGATACGCAGTATTTT
. | TRBJ1-2 | TRBV11-2 | TRBD1 | CASSSRDSLDYTF | TGTGCCAGCAGCTCCCGGGACAGTCTTGACTACACCTTC
. | TRBJ2-3 | TRBV28 | . | CASSPAGRGSTDTQYF | TGTGCCAGCAGTCCCGCTGGGCGGGGAAGCACAGATACGCAGTATTTT
few | TRBJ1-2 | TRBV9 | TRBD1 | CASSVAGQGAGYTF | TGTGCCAGCAGCGTAGCAGGACAGGGGGCCGGCTACACCTTC
. | TRBJ2-7 | TRBV2 | TRBD1 | CASSEIYRGHYEQYF | TGTGCCAGCAGTGAAATCTACAGGGGGCACTACGAGCAGTACTTC
. | TRBJ1-2 | TRBV28 | . | CASRRIVLEYGYTF | TGTGCCAGCAGGAGGATAGTCCTCGAGTATGGCTACACCTTC
. | TRBJ2-4 | TRBV28 | TRBD1 | CASRKGTVAKNIQYF | TGTGCCAGCAGAAAGGGGACAGTAGCCAAAAACATTCAGTACTTC
. | TRBJ2-3 | TRBV5-4 | TRBD2 | CASSSTSGGVEGTDTQYF | TGTGCCAGCAGCTCGACTAGCGGGGGGGTTGAGGGCACAGATACGCAGTATTTT
. | TRBJ2-7 | TRBV6-5 | . | CASSYDGDRAYEQYF | TGTGCCAGCAGTTACGACGGGGATAGAGCCTACGAGCAGTACTTC